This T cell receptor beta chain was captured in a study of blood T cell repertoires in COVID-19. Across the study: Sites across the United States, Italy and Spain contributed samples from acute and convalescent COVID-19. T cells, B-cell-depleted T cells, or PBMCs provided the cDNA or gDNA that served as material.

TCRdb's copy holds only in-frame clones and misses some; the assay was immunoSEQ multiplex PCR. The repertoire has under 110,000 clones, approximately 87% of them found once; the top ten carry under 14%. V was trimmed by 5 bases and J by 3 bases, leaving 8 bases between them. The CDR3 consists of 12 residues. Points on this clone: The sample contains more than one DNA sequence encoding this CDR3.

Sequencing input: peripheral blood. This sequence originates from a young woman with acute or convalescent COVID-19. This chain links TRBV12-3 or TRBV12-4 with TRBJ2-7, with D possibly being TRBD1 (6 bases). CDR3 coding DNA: TGTGCCAGCAGTCCGGACAGCTACGAGCAGTACTTC. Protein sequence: CASSPDSYEQYF.